These 16 T cell receptor beta chains were sequenced from one sample in a study of T cells in Graves' hyperthyroidism and ophthalmopathy. The investigators amplified TCR beta CDR3 regions from RNA transcripts. The HTBI primer set served for first-round RT-PCR of the TCR CDR3. MiXCR was run by TCRdb on the multiplex PCR reads, yielding one entry per CDR3 protein. The sample has 300,000 to 450,000 distinct CDR3 sequences; approximately 17% are singletons. The material sequenced was blood. These receptor sequences come from a man aged 18 to 29 with Graves' ophthalmopathy.

The CDR3 loop reads CSARDRLAGGLSYNEQFF. The CDR3 coding sequence is TGCAGTGCTAGAGATCGCCTAGCGGGGGGTCTATCCTACAATGAGCAGTTCTTC. The V and J genes are TRBV20-1 and TRBJ2-1; 11 bases line up with TRBD2. The CDR3 is 18 residues long. The ends lost 0 bases at V and 1 base at J; junction bases unmatched: 8. The germline V gene encodes CDR1 DFQATT and CDR2 SNEGSKA (reference sequence).

The chain links TRBV14 to TRBJ1-1; unclear D gene. Germline V CDR1 and CDR2: SGHDN, FVKESK. This CDR3 has 15 residues. Trimming left V 5 bases short and J 0 bases short, with 13 bases between. For the CDR3, the DNA is TGTGCCAGCAGCATATCAAACTTTATGAACACTGAAGCTTTCTTT. Amino acids: CASSISNFMNTEAFF. Full variable domain (outside the CDR3, taken from reference TRBV14 and TRBJ1-1): EAGVTQFPSHSVIEKGQTVTLRCDPISGHDNLYWYRRVMGKEIKFLLHFVKESKQDESGMPNNRFLAERTGGTYSTLKVQPAELEDSGVYFCASSISNFMNTEAFFGQGTRLTVV.

In this sample, this clonotype turned up a few times. The rearrangement links TRBV6-1 to TRBJ2-4, with unresolved D. V dropped 5 bases and J dropped 8 bases, with 16 bases sitting between them. Germline lookup yields CDR1 MNHNS and CDR2 SASEGT. The CDR3 length is 14 residues. As DNA, the CDR3 is TGTGCCAGCAGTCGGGTGGGGTCTTGGGACATTCAGTACTTC. It encodes CASSRVGSWDIQYF.

This clonotype turned up a few times. The rearrangement links TRBV2 to TRBJ2-4; D is ambiguous. Trimming left V 1 base short and J 2 bases short, with 9 bases between. Germline V gives CDR1 SNHLY, CDR2 FYNNEI. The CDR3 consists of 15 residues. For the CDR3, the DNA is TGTGCCAGCAGTGAAGGCCCCGCTTCCAAAAACATTCAGTACTTC. This gives the protein CASSEGPASKNIQYF.

There are a few counts of this clonotype. The V call is TRBV5-1, the J call TRBJ2-3, with TRBD1 matching 7 bases. The CDR3 sequence is 15 residues long. Germline assignment: CDR1 SGHRS and CDR2 YFSETQ. V lost 2 bases and J lost 3; bases outside the gene matches: 6. In DNA form, the CDR3 reads TGCGCCAGCAGCTTAGGGGGCTGGGGGACAGATACGCAGTATTTT. Translation gives CASSLGGWGTDTQYF.

This clonotype was seen ten or more times. The chain employs TRBV20-1 and TRBJ2-3; 10 positions match TRBD1. In germline, CDR1 is DFQATT, CDR2 SNEGSKA (reference sequence). J was trimmed by 2 bases and V by 6 bases; bases with no gene match: 8. The CDR3 contains 15 residues. CDR3 residues: CSARRGQGNTDTQYF. The DNA of the CDR3 is TGCAGTGCCCGAAGGGGACAGGGGAACACAGATACGCAGTATTTT.

The chain links TRBV6-1 to TRBJ2-1; TRBD1 matches at 12 bases. The J segment lost 9 bases and the V segment lost 7 bases, leaving 10 bases of the junction unmatched. Germline V gives CDR1 MNHNS, CDR2 SASEGT. This CDR3 contains 15 residues. The CDR3 is CASTTSRDRGLEQFF. Here the CDR3 DNA reads TGTGCCAGCACAACCTCCCGGGACAGGGGGCTTGAGCAGTTCTTC.

This clonotype appeared many times. This rearrangement joins TRBV20-1 to TRBJ2-7; D gene unclear. Deletions cut 6 bases from V and 0 bases from J, with 15 bases between. The CDR3 is 14 amino acids. Per the germline V gene, CDR1 is DFQATT and CDR2 is SNEGSKA (reference sequence). DNA for the CDR3: TGCAGTGCCTCTCCCCAGACGAACTCCTACGAGCAGTACTTC. Protein product: CSASPQTNSYEQYF.

In its sample, this clonotype was seen many times. The genes are TRBV6-1 and TRBJ2-5; D is unclear. The ends were cut back, 7 bases at V and 4 bases at J, with 4 bases in the middle. Per germline, CDR1 MNHNS and CDR2 SASEGT. CDR3 length equals 10 residues. This chain's CDR3 is CASKLETQYF. The CDR3 coding sequence is TGTGCCAGCAAGTTAGAGACCCAGTACTTC.

This chain links TRBV7-9 with TRBJ1-2, with D hard to call. The CDR3 has 17 residues. V lost 5 bases and J 4 bases, leaving 23 bases between the germline ends. Germline loops: CDR1 SEHNR, CDR2 FQNEAQ (reference sequence). CDR3 protein: CASSLEGGRGTTYGYTF. The CDR3, as DNA: TGTGCCAGCAGCCTAGAAGGAGGGAGAGGCACAACCTATGGCTACACCTTC.

This clonotype has a count of ten or more. The CDR3 sequence: CAAKNAGYGGYTF. CDR3 bases: TGTGCCGCGAAGAACGCAGGGTATGGTGGCTACACCTTC. The J gene is TRBJ1-2, the V gene TRBV12-3 or TRBV12-4; perhaps TRBD1 as D (5 bases). The CDR3 extends over 13 amino acids. Trimming left V 11 bases short and J 7 bases short, with 20 bases between.

J is TRBJ2-1 and V is TRBV6-2 or TRBV6-3; 9 positions agree with TRBD1. The ends lost 6 bases at V and 12 bases at J; junction bases unmatched: 9. The CDR3 has 13 residues. Germline V lookup: CDR1 MNHEY, CDR2 SVGEGT. CDR3 sequence reads: CASSPVTGGGQFF. The CDR3 DNA reads as TGTGCCAGCAGCCCCGTCACAGGGGGCGGGCAGTTCTTC.

The table lists this clonotype with many counts. The rearrangement joins TRBV7-2 to TRBJ2-1; 11 bases are shared with TRBD1. There are 16 residues in the CDR3. The germline gives CDR1 SGHTA, CDR2 FQGNSA. With 3 bases clipped from V and 6 bases from J, the junction kept 7 bases outside the gene matches. This CDR3 is CASSLDGQGAFNEQFF. The CDR3 DNA follows: TGTGCCAGCAGCTTGGACGGACAGGGGGCGTTCAATGAGCAGTTCTTC. The complete variable domain, with remaining parts taken from reference TRBV7-2 and TRBJ2-1, reads GAGVSQSPSNKVTEKGKDVELRCDPISGHTALYWYRQSLGQGLEFLIYFQGNSAPDKSGLPSDRFSAERTGGSVSTLTIQRTQQEDSAVYLCASSLDGQGAFNEQFFGPGTRLTVL.

This clonotype was observed a few times. The V gene is TRBV7-9, the J gene TRBJ2-7; D assignment may be TRBD1 or TRBD2 (5 bases each). The V gene's germline CDR1 is SEHNR and CDR2 FQNEAQ (reference sequence). V lost 5 bases, J lost 4 bases, and 21 bases lay in between. The CDR3 sequence is 16 residues long. CDR3 loop: CASSPPTTGTAYEQYF. DNA of the CDR3: TGTGCCAGCAGCCCACCGACCACCGGGACCGCGTACGAGCAGTACTTC.

The table lists this clonotype with many counts. J is TRBJ1-1 and V is TRBV7-9, with a weak D call TRBD1 (5 bases). CDR1 SEHNR and CDR2 FQNEAQ come from the germline V gene (reference sequence). The CDR3 length is 15 residues. V lost 3 bases, J lost 3 bases, and 14 bases lay in between. The CDR3 DNA reads TGTGCCAGCAGCTTCATGTCGGGGGGGGACACTGAAGCTTTCTTT. Translating it yields CASSFMSGGDTEAFF.

This clonotype was seen ten or more times. The gene calls are TRBV11-2 and TRBJ1-4, with no clear D. The germline V and J ends were trimmed by 1 base and 5 bases, with 8 bases remaining between them. CDR3 length equals 14 residues. Per germline, CDR1 SGHAT and CDR2 FQNNGV. The CDR3 sequence: CASSLGIGNEKLFF. The CDR3 coding sequence is TGTGCCAGCAGCTTAGGAATTGGGAATGAAAAACTGTTTTTT.